This T cell receptor (beta chain) was identified in a study of radiotherapy plus CTLA-4 blockade in lung cancer. Study summary: Objective responses arose in approximately 17% of patients, and 25% to 40% experienced disease control. Study outcomes and limitations: Clones of tumor-derived TCRs expanded in blood after radiotherapy plus ipilimumab.

Enrolled patients, whose metastatic non-small-cell lung cancer was chemo-refractory, received focal radiation plus CTLA-4 blockade with ipilimumab. Germline lookup yields CDR1 SGDLS and CDR2 YYNGEE. CDR3 size: 15 residues. V shed 0 bases and J shed 5 bases, with 12 bases lying between them. Sequenced by immunoSEQ multiplex PCR; TCRdb stores in-frame clones only, minus some. This repertoire shows 25,000 to 35,000 clones, over 75% found once; its top ten account for 7% to 9.5%. Regarding this clone: Its antigen is not known.

This TCR derives from a human donor with non-small cell lung cancer who had stable disease on radiotherapy plus ipilimumab. The rearrangement uses TRBV9 and TRBJ1-5; D might be TRBD1 (5 bases). This specimen consisted of peripheral blood, obtained from a patient treated with radiotherapy plus ipilimumab. CDR3 in DNA: TGTGCCAGCAGCGTAGGTGGGGCGAAGCATCAGCCCCAGCATTTT. This gives the protein CASSVGGAKHQPQHF.